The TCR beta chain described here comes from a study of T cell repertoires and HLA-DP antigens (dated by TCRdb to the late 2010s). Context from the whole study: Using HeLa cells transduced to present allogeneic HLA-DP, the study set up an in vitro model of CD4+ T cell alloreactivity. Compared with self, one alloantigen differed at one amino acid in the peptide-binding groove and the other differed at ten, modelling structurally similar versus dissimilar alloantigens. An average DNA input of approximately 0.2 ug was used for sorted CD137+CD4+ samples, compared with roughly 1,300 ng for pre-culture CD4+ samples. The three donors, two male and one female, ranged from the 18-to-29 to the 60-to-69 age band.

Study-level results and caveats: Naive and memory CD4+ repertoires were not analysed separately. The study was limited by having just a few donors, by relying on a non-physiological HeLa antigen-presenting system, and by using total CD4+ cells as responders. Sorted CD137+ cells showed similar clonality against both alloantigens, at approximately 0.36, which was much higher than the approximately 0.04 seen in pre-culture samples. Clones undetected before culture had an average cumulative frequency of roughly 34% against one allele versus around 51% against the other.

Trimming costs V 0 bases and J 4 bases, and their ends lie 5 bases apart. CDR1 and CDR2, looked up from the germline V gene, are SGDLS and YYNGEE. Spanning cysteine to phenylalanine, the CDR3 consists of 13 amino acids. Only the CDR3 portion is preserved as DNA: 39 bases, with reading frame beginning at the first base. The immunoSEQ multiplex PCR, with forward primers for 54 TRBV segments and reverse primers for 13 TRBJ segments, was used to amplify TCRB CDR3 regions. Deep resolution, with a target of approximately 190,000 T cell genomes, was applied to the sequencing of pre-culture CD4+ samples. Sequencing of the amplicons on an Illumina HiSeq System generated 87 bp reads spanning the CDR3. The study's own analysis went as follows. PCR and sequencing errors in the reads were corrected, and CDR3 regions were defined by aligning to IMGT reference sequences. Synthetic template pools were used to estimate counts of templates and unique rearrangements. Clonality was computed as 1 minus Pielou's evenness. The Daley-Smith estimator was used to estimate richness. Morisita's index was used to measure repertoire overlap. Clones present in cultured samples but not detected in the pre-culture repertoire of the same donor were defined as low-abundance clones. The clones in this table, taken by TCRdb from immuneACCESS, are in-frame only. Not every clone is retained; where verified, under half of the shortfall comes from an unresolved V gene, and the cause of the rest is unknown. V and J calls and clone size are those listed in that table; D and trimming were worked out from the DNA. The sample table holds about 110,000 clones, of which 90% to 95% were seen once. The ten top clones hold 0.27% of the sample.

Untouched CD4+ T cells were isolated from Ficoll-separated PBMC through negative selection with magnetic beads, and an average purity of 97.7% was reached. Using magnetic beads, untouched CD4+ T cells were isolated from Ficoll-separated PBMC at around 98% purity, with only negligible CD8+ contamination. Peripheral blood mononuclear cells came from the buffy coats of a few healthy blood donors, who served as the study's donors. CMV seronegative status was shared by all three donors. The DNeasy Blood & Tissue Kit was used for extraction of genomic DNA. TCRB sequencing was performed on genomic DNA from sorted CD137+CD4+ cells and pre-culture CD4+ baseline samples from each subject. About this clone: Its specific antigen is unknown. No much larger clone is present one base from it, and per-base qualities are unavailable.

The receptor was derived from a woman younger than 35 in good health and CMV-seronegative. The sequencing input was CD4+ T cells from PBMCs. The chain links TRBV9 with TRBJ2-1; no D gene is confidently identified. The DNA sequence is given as TGTGCCAGCAGCGTAGCGGGTTACAATGAGCAGTTCTTC. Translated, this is CASSVAGYNEQFF.